These 28 T cell receptor beta chains came from one sample sequenced in a study of cytomegalovirus exposure and HLA in healthy donors. Primers included in the PCR were 60 Vbeta and 13 Jbeta primers. Profiled with immunoSEQ multiplex PCR; TCRdb holds only in-frame clones, not every one. Here the sample spans fewer than 150,000 clones, approximately 74% being singletons. The sequenced sample was PBMCs. Source of these receptors: a woman between 40 and 55 years old in good health and CMV-seropositive.

This rearrangement joins TRBV18 to TRBJ2-7; D remains ambiguous. V was trimmed by 2 bases and J by 6 bases, leaving 8 bases between them. The CDR3 spans 12 residues. Germline lookup yields CDR1 KGHSH and CDR2 LQKENI. The CDR3 DNA reads TGTGCCAGCTCACCAGTGAGTCGCGAGCAGTACTTC. Protein: CASSPVSREQYF.

V usage is TRBV7-8 and J usage is TRBJ1-2, with a possible D match to TRBD1 (5 bases). V lost 0 bases, J lost 8 bases, and 10 bases lay in between. Per germline, CDR1 SGHVS and CDR2 FQNEAQ. The CDR3 sequence is 13 residues long. Here the CDR3 reads CASSLAGGSGYTF. The CDR3 DNA reads as TGTGCCAGCAGCTTAGCGGGGGGGTCGGGCTACACCTTC.

V gene TRBV6-6 combines with J gene TRBJ1-2; 10 nucleotides match TRBD1. Trimming took 6 bases from V and 2 from J; bases not matched to a gene: 6. The CDR3 spans 15 residues. The germline gives CDR1 MNHNY, CDR2 SVGAGI (reference sequence). CDR3 nucleotides: TGTGCCAGCAGACCCGAGACAGGGGGCAACTATGGCTACACCTTC. As protein: CASRPETGGNYGYTF.

The rearrangement links TRBV9 to TRBJ2-2, with 7 bases that match TRBD1. CDR1 SGDLS and CDR2 YYNGEE come from the germline V gene. V gave up 2 bases and J gave up 3 bases; unmatched junction bases: 4. There are 15 residues in the CDR3. In nucleotides, the CDR3 is TGTGCCAGCAGCGTGACAGGGTCCGACACCGGGGAGCTGTTTTTT. Amino acids: CASSVTGSDTGELFF.

The chain carries TRBV19 and TRBJ2-5; 9 positions agree with TRBD2. Trimming removed 3 bases from V and 1 base from J; junction bases left unmatched: 3. The CDR3 covers 15 residues. Germline-derived CDR1 and CDR2 are LNHDA and SQIVND (reference sequence). The CDR3 loop reads CASSIRGLAQETQYF. Here the CDR3 DNA reads TGTGCCAGTAGTATCCGGGGACTAGCCCAAGAGACCCAGTACTTC.

The chain links TRBV2 to TRBJ1-2, with TRBD1 matching over 9 bases. CDR1 is SNHLY and CDR2 is FYNNEI in the germline V gene. The CDR3 has 15 amino acids. The junction had 5 bases not matched to a gene; V was cut back by 4 bases and J by 2 bases. CDR3 residues: CASSVQGARNYGYTF. The CDR3 coding sequence is TGTGCCAGCAGTGTACAGGGGGCGCGGAACTATGGCTACACCTTC.

The sample holds a few counts of this clone. The chain joins TRBV19 to TRBJ2-3; 11 bases agree with TRBD2. Germline V gene lookup returns CDR1 LNHDA and CDR2 SQIVND (reference sequence). This CDR3 spans 16 amino acids. The V segment lost 1 base and the J segment 6 bases; nucleotides outside the gene matches: 6. The CDR3 protein is CASSIGLAGGWDTQYF. The DNA of the CDR3 is TGTGCCAGTAGTATAGGGCTAGCGGGAGGATGGGATACGCAGTATTTT.

The CDR3 region has the DNA TGTGCCAGCAGAACCGGACTAGCCACAGATACGCAGTATTTT. Protein product: CASRTGLATDTQYF. V usage is TRBV5-8 and J usage is TRBJ2-3; 8 nucleotides line up with TRBD2. Unmatched junction bases numbered 4, after V lost 5 bases and J lost 2 bases. This CDR3 contains 14 residues. CDR1 and CDR2 (germline): SGHTS, YDEGEE. Full variable domain (outside the CDR3, taken from reference TRBV5-8 and TRBJ2-3): EAGVTQSPTHLIKTRGQQATLRCSPISGHTSVYWYQQALGLGLQFLLWYDEGEERNRGNFPPRFSGRQFPNYSSELNVNALELEDSALYLCASRTGLATDTQYFGPGTRLTVL.

By sample fraction, this clone is medium-sized. The V call is TRBV5-6, the J call TRBJ2-6, with D possibly being TRBD2 (7 bases). Trimming cost V 6 bases and J 4 bases, with 20 bases left between them. Germline V lookup: CDR1 SGHDT, CDR2 YYEEEE. The CDR3 is 17 amino acids. CDR3 loop: CASTSLGGASGANVLTF. The CDR3 nucleotides read TGTGCCAGCACCTCACTAGGGGGGGCTAGCGGGGCCAACGTCCTGACTTTC.

This clone was seen once. V and J are TRBV4-1 and TRBJ2-2, with 7 bases aligning to TRBD2. The CDR3 has 16 residues. The V segment lost 4 bases and the J segment 8 bases; nucleotides outside the gene matches: 13. Germline V gene lookup returns CDR1 MGHRA and CDR2 YSYEKL. The CDR3 region is CASSRGGANPPGELFF. CDR3 nucleotide sequence: TGCGCCAGCAGCCGGGGAGGGGCGAACCCACCGGGGGAGCTGTTTTTT.

The rearrangement uses TRBV6-1 and TRBJ2-1, with 8 bases lining up with TRBD2. The CDR3 extends over 15 amino acids. The V segment lost 2 bases and the J segment 4 bases; nucleotides outside the gene matches: 4. Germline loops: CDR1 MNHNS, CDR2 SASEGT. CDR3 amino acids: CASSEFSGAYNEQFF. CDR3 in DNA: TGTGCCAGCAGTGAATTTAGCGGGGCTTACAATGAGCAGTTCTTC.

V usage is TRBV9 and J usage is TRBJ1-2; D uncertain. The CDR3 extends over 14 amino acids. Trimming took off 0 bases at V and 4 bases at J, with 10 bases between the two ends. The germline CDR1 and CDR2 sequences are SGDLS and YYNGEE. Written as DNA, the CDR3 is TGTGCCAGCAGCGTAGGAGGGTTTGCCTATGGCTACACCTTC. As protein: CASSVGGFAYGYTF.

The genes are TRBV5-1 and TRBJ2-2; 9 bases line up with TRBD1. Trimming took 5 bases from V and 6 from J; bases not matched to a gene: 5. There are 14 residues in the CDR3. In germline, CDR1 is SGHRS, CDR2 YFSETQ. The chain's CDR3 is CASSPGTGPGELFF. CDR3 DNA sequence: TGCGCCAGCAGTCCCGGGACAGGGCCCGGGGAGCTGTTTTTT.

The chain carries TRBV5-1 and TRBJ2-7; 11 nucleotides match TRBD1. The CDR3 sequence is 16 residues long. J lost 3 bases, V lost 4 bases, and 9 bases had no gene match. Per the germline V gene, CDR1 is SGHRS and CDR2 is YFSETQ. CDR3 protein: CASSPPGTGGYYEQYF. CDR3 coding DNA: TGCGCCAGCAGCCCCCCCGGGACAGGGGGTTACTACGAGCAGTACTTC.

The gene calls are TRBV6-5 and TRBJ2-5, with D tentatively TRBD2 (5 bases). Germline V lookup: CDR1 MNHEY, CDR2 SVGAGI. CDR3 length equals 14 residues. V was clipped by 0 bases and J by 7 bases, with 12 bases between them. The CDR3 DNA sequence: TGTGCCAGCAGTTACTCCGGACTGGACGGGACCCAGTACTTC. It translates to CASSYSGLDGTQYF.

This chain's CDR3 is CASSLPKGQGTEAFF. Written as DNA, the CDR3 is TGTGCCAGCAGCTTACCGAAGGGACAGGGCACTGAAGCTTTCTTT. V and J are TRBV7-9 and TRBJ1-1; 9 bases are shared with TRBD1. The CDR3 length is 15 residues. Germline values: CDR1 SEHNR, CDR2 FQNEAQ (reference sequence). With V trimmed by 2 bases and J by 4 bases, 5 bases remained unmatched. The variable domain in full, completed from reference TRBV7-9 and TRBJ1-1, reads DTGVSQNPRHKITKRGQNVTFRCDPISEHNRLYWYRQTLGQGPEFLTYFQNEAQLEKSRLLSDRFSAERPKGSFSTLEIQRTEQGDSAMYLCASSLPKGQGTEAFFGQGTRLTVV.

This clone was counted only a few times. This sequence joins TRBV7-9 and TRBJ1-2, with TRBD1 identical over 7 bases. The CDR3 totals 14 residues. CDR1 and CDR2 from the germline V gene are SEHNR and FQNEAQ (reference sequence). Losses at the gene ends were 8 bases for V and 3 bases for J; bases not matched to a gene: 9. CDR3 nucleotide sequence: TGTGCCAGCGGCCCCTATGACAGGGACTATGGCTACACCTTC. Amino acids: CASGPYDRDYGYTF.

V gene TRBV2 combines with J gene TRBJ2-2; TRBD2 might be the D (5 bases). This CDR3 spans 14 amino acids. V lost 8 bases and J 1 base, leaving 11 bases between the germline ends. CDR1 is SNHLY and CDR2 is FYNNEI in the germline V gene. This CDR3 is CASRGQRNTGELFF. In DNA form, the CDR3 reads TGTGCCAGCCGAGGGCAGAGGAACACCGGGGAGCTGTTTTTT.

This chain joins TRBV7-9 and TRBJ1-4, with D tentatively TRBD1 (5 bases). Trimming left V 5 bases short and J 6 bases short, with 22 bases between. Germline V gene sequence: CDR1 SEHNR, CDR2 FQNEAQ (reference sequence). The CDR3 spans 17 residues. This CDR3 reads CASSARGRRVGDEKLFF. The CDR3 DNA is TGTGCCAGCAGCGCGCGGGGGAGGCGAGTAGGGGATGAAAAACTGTTTTTT.

This chain links TRBV5-1 with TRBJ2-4, with D maybe TRBD1 (6 bases). Trimming pared 0 bases from V and 3 bases from J, leaving 16 bases between. Germline CDR1 and CDR2: SGHRS and YFSETQ. This CDR3 is 17 amino acids long. The CDR3 here is CASSLASGGDFKNIQYF. The CDR3 nucleotides read TGCGCCAGCAGCTTGGCCTCTGGGGGCGATTTCAAAAACATTCAGTACTTC.

The chain has TRBV4-3 and TRBJ2-1; TRBD1 might be the D (7 bases). The V and J ends lost 8 bases and 0 bases respectively, with 14 bases between them. Looked up from germline, CDR1 is LGHNA and CDR2 is YSLEER. The CDR3 is 15 residues long. The CDR3 here is CASGGRGASYNEQFF. The CDR3 DNA follows: TGCGCCAGCGGCGGCAGGGGGGCCTCCTACAATGAGCAGTTCTTC.

The chain carries TRBV7-3 and TRBJ2-5; TRBD1 agrees at 10 bases. The CDR3 runs to 14 residues. Germline CDR1 and CDR2: SGHTA and FQGTGA. V lost 3 bases and J lost 11; bases outside the gene matches: 9. The CDR3 here is CASSFRQGAREQYF. DNA of the CDR3: TGTGCCAGCAGCTTCAGACAGGGGGCGAGGGAGCAGTACTTC.

The chain is built from TRBV5-1 and TRBJ1-1, with D possibly matching TRBD1 (5 bases). This CDR3 spans 15 amino acids. V shed 4 bases and J shed 4 bases, with 17 bases lying between them. Germline V gene data show CDR1 as SGHRS and CDR2 as YFSETQ. The CDR3, as DNA: TGCGCCAGCAGCCGGATTGAAAGGGGCCCCACTGAAGCTTTCTTT. Translated: CASSRIERGPTEAFF.

The chain is built from TRBV25-1 and TRBJ2-5; D perhaps matches TRBD2 (6 bases). The DNA end lines up better with TRBJ2-7; the J call may be wrong. The CDR3 runs 16 residues. The V gene's germline CDR1 is MGHDK and CDR2 SYGVNS. The CDR3 DNA reads as TGTGCCGAACTCACAGAACTCGGCGTCCGGGGGTACGAGCAGTACTTC. Its translation: CAELTELGVRGYEQYF.

V and J are TRBV5-1 and TRBJ2-5; TRBD1 matches at 10 bases. V trimming: 4 bases; J trimming: 4 bases; junction bases outside the gene matches: 7. The CDR3 extends over 15 amino acids. Germline-derived CDR1 and CDR2 are SGHRS and YFSETQ. The CDR3 region has the DNA TGCGCCAGCAGCCTGGGGGGGACAGGGGTAGAGACCCAGTACTTC. This sequence encodes CASSLGGTGVETQYF.

The chain couples TRBV9 to TRBJ2-1, with 16 positions matching TRBD2. This CDR3 region has 15 residues. Germline V gene lookup returns CDR1 SGDLS and CDR2 YYNGEE. The trim removed 2 bases at V and 9 bases at J, leaving 2 bases unmatched. CDR3 amino acids: CASSVGTSGGVEQFF. The CDR3 DNA sequence: TGTGCCAGCAGCGTGGGGACTAGCGGGGGGGTTGAGCAGTTCTTC.

This sequence joins TRBV9 and TRBJ2-5, with 10 bases fitting TRBD2. This CDR3 has 19 amino acids. After removal of 4 bases from V and 5 bases from J, the junction contained 20 bases not matched to a gene. In germline, CDR1 is SGDLS, CDR2 YYNGEE. The CDR3 sequence is CASSLRGGVSGGAEETQYF. Here the CDR3 DNA reads TGTGCCAGCAGCCTAAGAGGAGGGGTGAGCGGGGGGGCGGAGGAGACCCAGTACTTC.

This chain joins TRBV5-4 and TRBJ1-4; 7 nucleotides match TRBD1. The ends lost 4 bases at V and 0 bases at J; junction bases unmatched: 6. This CDR3 is 16 amino acids long. Germline values: CDR1 SGHNT, CDR2 YYREEE (reference sequence). The CDR3 region has the DNA TGTGCCAGCAGCCCGGACAGGTTTGCAACTAATGAAAAACTGTTTTTT. It codes for CASSPDRFATNEKLFF.